The source of this T cell receptor (beta chain) is a study of blood T cell repertoires in COVID-19. Method: immunoSEQ multiplex PCR; TCRdb's copy keeps in-frame clones and lacks some. Of more than 100,000 clones listed, almost 85% are singletons. The CDR3 extends over 15 amino acids. Trimming took 5 bases from V and 0 from J; bases not matched to a gene: 3. Per germline, CDR1 MNHNY and CDR2 SVGAGI (reference sequence). The chain has TRBV6-6 and TRBJ1-3; 8 bases match TRBD1. The specimen sequenced was peripheral blood. The source of this sequence is a woman in her 30s who had recovered from COVID-19. The DNA of the CDR3 is TGTGCCAGCAGTATGGGACAGGACTCTGGAAACACCATATATTTT. It specifies CASSMGQDSGNTIYF.